Each of the 17 T cell receptor beta chains below was sequenced from the same sample in a study of T cell responses to AZD1222 COVID-19 vaccine. The data were produced by immunoSEQ multiplex PCR, yet TCRdb's version contains in-frame clones alone and is incomplete. The repertoire includes approximately 100,000 clones, roughly nine tenths of them detected once, and less than 6% sits in the top ten. The starting material was peripheral blood, obtained on day 0 of AZD1222 vaccination. These receptors came from an adult in good health.

This chain connects TRBV10-1 to TRBJ1-1; D unclear. This CDR3 comprises 13 residues. CDR1 is WNHNN, CDR2 SYGVQD, per germline (reference sequence). V was shortened by 3 bases and J by 5 bases, with 10 bases between the two germline ends. The CDR3 bases are TGCGCCAGCAGTGAAGGTTCGGCGACTGAAGCTTTCTTT. It codes for CASSEGSATEAFF.

The rearrangement links TRBV23-1 to TRBJ2-7; unclear D gene. TRBV23-1 is placed among ORFs of uncertain function. This CDR3 contains 17 residues. V lost 5 bases to trimming and J lost 1 base, with 21 bases between them. The CDR3 coding sequence is TGCGCCAGCAGTTTACCCCCGTCAGGCGTCTCTTCCTACGAGCAGTACTTC. Amino acids: CASSLPPSGVSSYEQYF.

The genes are TRBV9 and TRBJ1-3; D remains ambiguous. With 5 bases removed from V and 4 bases from J, the gap between germline ends came to 10 bases. Germline CDR1 and CDR2: SGDLS and YYNGEE. CDR3 length: 13 amino acids. In DNA form, the CDR3 reads TGTGCCAGCAGTGACAACCAAGGAAACACCATATATTTT. Translating gives CASSDNQGNTIYF.

The V call is TRBV6-6, the J call TRBJ2-7; no clear D. Germline V gene data show CDR1 as MNHNY and CDR2 as SVGAGI (reference sequence). Trimming stripped 2 bases from V and 2 bases from J, with 7 bases between. The CDR3 loop spans 13 amino acids. The CDR3 DNA sequence: TGTGCCAGCAGTTACGAGGAAGCCTACGAGCAGTACTTC. It encodes CASSYEEAYEQYF.

The V gene is TRBV18, the J gene TRBJ1-1; unclear D gene. V lost 3 bases, J lost 4 bases, and 6 bases lay in between. There are 12 residues in the CDR3. Germline CDR1 and CDR2: KGHSH and LQKENI. In DNA, the CDR3 is TGTGCCAGCTCACCCTATGGCACTGAAGCTTTCTTT. Its protein product is CASSPYGTEAFF.

This sequence joins TRBV18 and TRBJ1-1, with TRBD1 matching over 9 bases. There are 15 residues in the CDR3. The V segment lost 0 bases and the J segment 6 bases; nucleotides outside the gene matches: 5. Germline values: CDR1 KGHSH, CDR2 LQKENI. CDR3 DNA sequence: TGTGCCAGCTCACCACCTCAGACAGGGGGACCTGAAGCTTTCTTT. Translating gives CASSPPQTGGPEAFF.

This chain connects TRBV5-8 to TRBJ1-5; no reliable D call. Germline CDR1 is SGHTS and CDR2 is YDEGEE. The CDR3 has 14 amino acids. V shed 2 bases and J shed 4 bases, with 10 bases lying between them. For the CDR3, the DNA is TGTGCCAGCAGCTTTAGGCAGGTGAATCAGCCCCAGCATTTT. Translated, it gives CASSFRQVNQPQHF.

The chain is built from TRBV9 and TRBJ1-5, with D tentatively TRBD1 (6 bases). The germline V gene encodes CDR1 SGDLS and CDR2 YYNGEE. The germline V and J ends were trimmed by 0 bases and 6 bases, with 13 bases remaining between them. The CDR3 contains 15 residues. The CDR3 reads CASSVDQGRGQPQHF. DNA for the CDR3: TGTGCCAGCAGCGTAGATCAGGGGAGGGGTCAGCCCCAGCATTTT. The full variable domain, with the rest looked up from reference TRBV9 and TRBJ1-5, is DSGVTQTPKHLITATGQRVTLRCSPRSGDLSVYWYQQSLDQGLQFLIQYYNGEERAKGNILERFSAQQFPDLHSELNLSSLELGDSALYFCASSVDQGRGQPQHFGDGTRLSIL.

J is TRBJ2-2 and V is TRBV7-9; 10 nucleotides line up with TRBD2. J lost 4 bases, V lost 5 bases, and 4 bases had no gene match. This CDR3 region has 15 residues. CDR1 and CDR2 from the germline V gene are SEHNR and FQNEAQ (reference sequence). CDR3 coding DNA: TGTGCCAGCAGCGACAGCGGGAGGGGCACCGGGGAGCTGTTTTTT. It encodes CASSDSGRGTGELFF.

The chain links TRBV15 to TRBJ1-5; D perhaps matches TRBD1 (6 bases). The CDR3 runs 16 residues. The germline V gene has CDR1 LNHNV and CDR2 YYDKDF (reference sequence). With 0 bases removed from V and 7 bases from J, the gap between germline ends came to 16 bases. The CDR3 bases are TGTGCCACCAGCAGAGATGAGGGGGGGCCGCGACAGCCCCAGCATTTT. As protein: CATSRDEGGPRQPQHF.

The chain is built from TRBV6-1 and TRBJ2-1, with D unresolved. The CDR3 extends over 16 amino acids. Germline loops: CDR1 MNHNS, CDR2 SASEGT. Trimming removed 1 base from V and 3 bases from J, with 13 bases in between. CDR3 DNA sequence: TGTGCCAGCAGTGAAGGGTCGGCAGTAGTCTACAATGAGCAGTTCTTC. Encoded protein: CASSEGSAVVYNEQFF.

The chain couples TRBV27 to TRBJ2-5; 11 positions match TRBD2. Trimming removed 5 bases from V and 5 bases from J; junction bases left unmatched: 7. Germline CDR1 MNHEY, CDR2 SMNVEV (reference sequence). This CDR3 region has 15 residues. Here the CDR3 DNA reads TGTGCCAGCAGTCTTACTAGCGGGAGTTTTGAGACCCAGTACTTC. As protein: CASSLTSGSFETQYF.

The chain carries TRBV4-2 and TRBJ1-2; D may be TRBD1 (6 bases). Trimming pared 3 bases from V and 8 bases from J, leaving 19 bases between. Germline values: CDR1 LGHNA, CDR2 YNFKEQ. This CDR3 is 15 amino acids long. CDR3 sequence reads: CASSQPVRGAQGYTF. The DNA of the CDR3 is TGTGCCAGCAGCCAGCCCGTGAGGGGGGCGCAGGGCTACACCTTC.

The sample holds one count of this clone. This rearrangement joins TRBV15 to TRBJ1-2; TRBD1 agrees at 7 bases. The J segment lost 3 bases and the V segment lost 1 base, leaving 2 bases of the junction unmatched. The CDR3 is 14 amino acids. CDR1 is LNHNV, CDR2 YYDKDF, per germline (reference sequence). CDR3 in amino acids: CATSRVGTDYGYTF. CDR3 coding DNA: TGTGCCACCAGCAGAGTCGGGACAGACTATGGCTACACCTTC. Looking up the rest from reference TRBV15 and TRBJ1-2 gives the full variable domain: DAMVIQNPRYQVTQFGKPVTLSCSQTLNHNVMYWYQQKSSQAPKLLFHYYDKDFNNEADTPDNFQSRRPNTSFCFLDIRSPGLGDTAMYLCATSRVGTDYGYTFGSGTRLTVV.

J is TRBJ1-1 and V is TRBV4-3; TRBD1 is a possible D gene (6 bases). Looked up from germline, CDR1 is LGHNA and CDR2 is YSLEER. This CDR3 region has 13 residues. V dropped 5 bases and J dropped 1 base, with 8 bases sitting between them. This chain's CDR3 is CASSTGRNTEAFF. CDR3 DNA: TGCGCCAGCAGCACAGGGAGGAACACTGAAGCTTTCTTT.

CDR3 region: CASSVGRIQETQYF. The CDR3 bases are TGTGCCAGCAGTGTCGGCCGGATTCAAGAGACCCAGTACTTC. This chain uses TRBV2 with TRBJ2-5, with D unclear. The CDR3 contains 14 residues. Looked up from germline, CDR1 is SNHLY and CDR2 is FYNNEI. The germline V and J ends were trimmed by 4 bases and 2 bases, with 11 bases remaining between them.

The rearrangement uses TRBV9 and TRBJ2-1, with TRBD2 matching over 7 bases. Trimming at V came to 3 bases and at J to 3 bases, leaving 3 bases not matched to a gene. There are 14 residues in the CDR3. Germline values: CDR1 SGDLS, CDR2 YYNGEE. In DNA form, the CDR3 reads TGTGCCAGCAGCGACCGGGACTACTACAATGAGCAGTTCTTC. It codes for CASSDRDYYNEQFF.